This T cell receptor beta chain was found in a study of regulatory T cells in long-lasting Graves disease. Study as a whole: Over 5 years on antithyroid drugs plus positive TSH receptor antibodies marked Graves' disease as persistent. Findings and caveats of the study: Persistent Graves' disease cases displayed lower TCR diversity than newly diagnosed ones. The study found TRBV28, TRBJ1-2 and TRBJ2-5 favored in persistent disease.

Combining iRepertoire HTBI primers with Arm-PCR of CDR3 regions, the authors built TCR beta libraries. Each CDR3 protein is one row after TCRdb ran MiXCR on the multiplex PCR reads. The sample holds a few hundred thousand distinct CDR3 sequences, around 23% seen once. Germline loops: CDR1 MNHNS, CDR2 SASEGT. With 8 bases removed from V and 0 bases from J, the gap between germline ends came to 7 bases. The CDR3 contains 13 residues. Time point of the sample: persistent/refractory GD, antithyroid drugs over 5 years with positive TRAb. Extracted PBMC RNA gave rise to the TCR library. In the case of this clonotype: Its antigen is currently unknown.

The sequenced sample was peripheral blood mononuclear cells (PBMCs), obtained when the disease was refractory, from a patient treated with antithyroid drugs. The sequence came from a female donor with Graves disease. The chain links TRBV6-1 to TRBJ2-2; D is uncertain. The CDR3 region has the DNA TGTGCCAGCGACGTTTCGAACACCGGGGAGCTGTTTTTT. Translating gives CASDVSNTGELFF.